This record concerns one T cell receptor beta chain sequence. It has no known antigen specificity. Qualities for individual bases were not recorded, and no much larger clone is one base off. Distinct nucleotide sequences in the sample also encode this CDR3. CD8 naive samples were CD45RO-negative cells positively selected for CCR7, giving a CD45RA+CCR7+ population that excluded TemRA cells. The donors were healthy, HIV-negative adults who had no recently reported acute infections or vaccinations. Only Caucasian adults living in Nashville, Tennessee, USA were represented among the donors. After blood collection by leukapheresis, PBMCs were isolated using Ficoll-Histopaque density gradient centrifugation and then cryopreserved in the vapor phase of liquid nitrogen. Analytical flow cytometry was used to check the purity and quantity of every magnetically sorted T cell population. Genomic DNA was isolated from each sorted fraction and quantified by UV absorbance on a Nanodrop 2000c.

From cysteine to phenylalanine, the CDR3 is 13 amino acids long. Just CDR3 DNA is preserved here, 39 bases in frame from base 1. The trim is 2 bases for V and 1 base for J, with a gap of 3 bases between the germline ends. The germline V gene provides CDR1 MDHEN and CDR2 SYDVKM. This sample was included in a study of shared clonotypes between healthy human individuals (TCRdb year 2020). Looking at the study overall: The cohort included three men and a couple of women between 18 and 49 years of age. Per donor, three plates each were used for CD4 naive and CD4 memory, two for CD8 naive, and one for CD8 memory. Each donor's leukapheresis produced roughly between about 0.8 and 8.9 billion PBMCs. To increase sequencing depth and limit assay-specific biases, TCR repertoire library preparation and sequencing were carried out by different laboratories using diverse techniques. Blood TCR repertoires of five healthy adults were deeply sequenced to estimate repertoire size and the extent of clonotype sharing between individuals.

TCR CDR3 regions were amplified from genomic DNA by multiplex PCR using the deep immunoSEQ assay. For each cell subset, the extracted genomic DNA was distributed evenly across all wells of several immunoSEQ 96-well plates, and each plate served as one replicate. For sorted subsets, roughly 0.2 ug genomic DNA, equal to 30,000 or so T cell genomes, was loaded into each replicate PCR. Purified libraries were quantified with a Qubit 3.0 fluorometer, sized on a Bioanalyzer 2100, and re-quantified with the KAPA Library Quantification kit. A separate single-read 150-cycle Illumina NextSeq 550 flow cell was used to sequence each immunoSEQ 96-well plate. The original methods were these. Because only junctional sequences without quality scores were contained in the immunoSEQ output, filtering matching that applied to full-length reads could not be performed. To assign V/J genes and CDR3, sequences were annotated using PyIR, a Python wrapper for IgBLAST v1.9, with IMGT germline references. Reads with weak V/J assignments (E-value above 1e-6), missing CDR3, stop codons, out-of-frame junctions, or ambiguous translated residues were removed. V3J clonotypes were defined by identical inferred V gene, J gene, and CDR3 amino acid sequence. Percentage overlap between repertoires was computed as shared unique clonotypes divided by the size of the smaller repertoire. RTK rarefaction, the Chao1 estimator, and Recon v2.1 estimates of unobserved clonotypes were used to assess repertoire richness. Generation probabilities were computed with OLGA for all TCRbeta clonotypes obtained by the gDNA method from several donors. Held by TCRdb, this immuneACCESS table contains in-frame sequences only and omits some clones. Under half of the omission traces to an unresolved V gene where checked; the cause of the rest is unknown. V and J calls plus clone size are reproduced from that table; the DNA served to infer D and trimming. The sample data list about 1.9 million clones, and 85% to 95% of these were observed just once. About 1.6% of the sample is in the top ten clones.

Overall study results and their limits: Because the study included only a small number of donors, the genetic and exposure-history diversity represented was limited. Sampling was limited to blood, and TCR repertoires in tissue likely differ from TCR repertoires in blood. Larger estimated clonotype richness was generally found for naive subsets than for memory subsets. Compared with non-shared clonotypes, clonotypes shared by all four sorted-subset donors had higher generation probabilities. Pairwise subsampling indicated that sequencing depth was expected to affect the degree of clonotype sharing among donors. When several donors were compared, the shared fraction of clonotypes was about 5.5% for naive CD4, approximately 3.5% for naive CD8, roughly 2.5% for memory CD4, and less than 0.5% for memory CD8. Incomplete sequencing was indicated by rarefaction of sorted-subset datasets, despite the large sequencing depth.

The rearrangement combines TRBV28 with TRBJ1-5; the D gene lacks a confident call. The sample comprised naive CD8+ T cells from PBMCs. The cell subset or site label here, explained by the study, means: CD45RA+CCR7+. The TCR comes from a man between 18 and 29 years old in good health. Some clones in this sample may be carry-over from other donors' samples. The CDR3 region reads CASSLVSNQPQHF. The nucleotide sequence reads as follows: TGTGCCAGCAGTTTAGTAAGCAATCAGCCCCAGCATTTT.